These 27 T cell receptor beta chains came from one sample sequenced in a study of blood T cells in healthy people across ages. A second PCR of 7 to 11 cycles used a sample-barcoded 5' primer and a J-beta primer mix. Via MiXCR, TCRdb re-called the 5' RACE reads, giving one row per CDR3 protein. The table has some 1.7 million distinct CDR3 sequences, about 28% seen once. Sequencing was done on a sample of blood. The receptors shown here come from a woman aged 25 to 39 in good health.

As concerns this clonotype: The junction does not match germline at one end; this may be a read error. The chain has TRBV7-9 and TRBJ2-3; 8 bases align to TRBD2. The CDR3 has 15 amino acids. In germline, CDR1 is SEHNR, CDR2 FQNEAQ (reference sequence). The CDR3: CANSFGTRGPDTQYF. CDR3 sequence (DNA): TGTGCCAACAGCTTTGGGACTAGGGGCCCGGATACGCAGTATTTT.

V gene TRBV12-3 or TRBV12-4 combines with J gene TRBJ2-3; 11 bases map to TRBD2. The V and J ends lost 1 base and 6 bases, in that order; junction bases with no gene match: 12. The CDR3 runs to 18 residues. The CDR3, as DNA: TGTGCCAGCAGTTTAGACGGGAGACTAGCGGGGAGGGCGGATACGCAGTATTTT. This sequence encodes CASSLDGRLAGRADTQYF.

The chain couples TRBV6-1 to TRBJ1-2, with D tentatively TRBD1 (5 bases). Trimming removed 4 bases at V and 4 bases at J, with 13 bases between. This CDR3 is 14 amino acids long. Germline CDR1 reads MNHNS; CDR2 reads SASEGT. CDR3 bases: TGTGCCAGCAGTGGTAGGGGCGAAGGCTATGGCTACACCTTC. Encoded protein: CASSGRGEGYGYTF.

This chain uses TRBV2 with TRBJ2-5; the match to TRBD2 covers 8 bases. V gave up 6 bases and J gave up 2 bases; unmatched junction bases: 5. The germline CDR1 and CDR2 sequences are SNHLY and FYNNEI. CDR3 length: 14 amino acids. The CDR3 DNA follows: TGTGCCAGCAGGGTTGGCGGGGGGCAAGAGACCCAGTACTTC. It translates to CASRVGGGQETQYF.

The table lists this clonotype with many counts. The V call is TRBV29-1, the J call TRBJ2-7; D gene uncertain. Trimming pared 2 bases from V and 0 bases from J, leaving 8 bases between. The CDR3 spans 13 residues. In germline, CDR1 is SQVTM, CDR2 ANQGSEA. The CDR3 nucleotides read TGCAGCGTTGAAACGATTGACTCCTACGAGCAGTACTTC. Amino acids: CSVETIDSYEQYF.

The CDR3 nucleotides read TGCGCCAGCAGTGAAGGGACAGGGGGCTTTAATGAAAAACTGTTTTTT. Translating it yields CASSEGTGGFNEKLFF. The chain recombines TRBV10-1 with TRBJ1-4, with TRBD1 identical over 12 bases. CDR3 length equals 16 residues. Germline V gene lookup returns CDR1 WNHNN and CDR2 SYGVQD (reference sequence). With V trimmed by 3 bases and J by 4 bases, 3 bases remained unmatched.

The rearrangement links TRBV5-1 to TRBJ1-2; TRBD1 aligns across 7 bases. The length of the CDR3 is 17 residues. The ends lost 5 bases at V and 0 bases at J; junction bases unmatched: 13. CDR1 SGHRS and CDR2 YFSETQ come from the germline V gene. CDR3 loop: CASRFSSTGQSNYGYTF. CDR3 sequence (DNA): TGCGCCAGCAGATTTTCGTCAACGGGACAGTCTAACTATGGCTACACCTTC.

This clonotype has more than one count but fewer than ten. The V call is TRBV15, the J call TRBJ2-1; D possibly corresponds to TRBD1 (5 bases). V was pared by 2 bases and J by 13 bases, with 21 bases between. Looked up from germline, CDR1 is LNHNV and CDR2 is YYDKDF (reference sequence). This CDR3 contains 15 residues. The CDR3 DNA follows: TGTGCCACCAGCAGAAGTGTAGGGTTCCAGGGTGAACAGTTCTTC. It yields the protein CATSRSVGFQGEQFF. Looking up the rest from reference TRBV15 and TRBJ2-1 gives the full variable domain: DAMVIQNPRYQVTQFGKPVTLSCSQTLNHNVMYWYQQKSSQAPKLLFHYYDKDFNNEADTPDNFQSRRPNTSFCFLDIRSPGLGDTAMYLCATSRSVGFQGEQFFGPGTRLTVL.

This rearrangement joins TRBV5-1 to TRBJ2-7; 8 bases fit TRBD1. The trim removed 4 bases at V and 6 bases at J, leaving 6 bases unmatched. This CDR3 region has 13 residues. Germline V gene data show CDR1 as SGHRS and CDR2 as YFSETQ. CDR3 protein: CASSTRTGLEQYF. CDR3 DNA sequence: TGCGCCAGCAGCACGAGGACAGGGCTCGAGCAGTACTTC.

This rearrangement joins TRBV27 to TRBJ2-2; D unclear. CDR1 is MNHEY, CDR2 SMNVEV, per germline (reference sequence). V lost 8 bases and J 1 base, leaving 5 bases between the germline ends. The CDR3 is made up of 12 amino acids. In DNA, the CDR3 is TGTGCCAGCGCACAGAACACCGGGGAGCTGTTTTTT. It encodes CASAQNTGELFF.

The chain couples TRBV12-3 or TRBV12-4 to TRBJ2-5; D perhaps matches TRBD1 (6 bases). The germline V and J ends were trimmed by 1 base and 5 bases, with 14 bases remaining between them. The CDR3 runs 15 residues. CDR3 sequence reads: CASSLVQGGVETQYF. CDR3 coding DNA: TGTGCCAGCAGTTTAGTACAGGGCGGTGTCGAGACCCAGTACTTC.

This clonotype was seen ten or more times. V and J are TRBV5-1 and TRBJ2-7; tentatively, D is TRBD2 (6 bases). Germline CDR1 is SGHRS and CDR2 is YFSETQ. This CDR3 comprises 15 residues. Trimming took 2 bases from V and 0 from J, leaving 12 bases between them. CDR3 sequence (DNA): TGCGCCAGCAGCTTTTCTAGCGCCAGCTCCTACGAGCAGTACTTC. This sequence encodes CASSFSSASSYEQYF.

Points on this clonotype: A much larger clone lies one base from this, so it may be a read error. The chain carries TRBV29-1 and TRBJ1-2, with TRBD1 as a possible D gene (5 bases). CDR3 length equals 11 residues. Trimming took 4 bases from V and 12 from J, leaving 15 bases between them. Germline V gene data show CDR1 as SQVTM and CDR2 as ANQGSEA. CDR3 loop: CSVAAGRGHTF. The CDR3 DNA follows: TGCAGCGTTGCCGCCGGGCGGGGCCACACCTTC.

This chain joins TRBV10-2 and TRBJ2-2; D might be TRBD2 (5 bases). This CDR3 is 14 amino acids long. Trimming left V 8 bases short and J 0 bases short, with 10 bases between. Per the germline V gene, CDR1 is WSHSY and CDR2 is SAAADI. Written as DNA, the CDR3 is TGCGCCAGCTCCGAACTAGCGAACACCGGGGAGCTGTTTTTT. This translates into CASSELANTGELFF.

V usage is TRBV7-9 and J usage is TRBJ1-5, with unresolved D. V lost 2 bases and J lost 0, with 5 bases in between. The CDR3 sequence is 14 residues long. Germline CDR1 is SEHNR and CDR2 is FQNEAQ (reference sequence). CDR3 DNA: TGTGCCAGCAGCTTAAGTGATAGCAATCAGCCCCAGCATTTT. Its translation: CASSLSDSNQPQHF.

This rearrangement joins TRBV20-1 to TRBJ2-1; maybe TRBD2 (6 bases). This CDR3 is 16 amino acids long. V was trimmed by 6 bases and J by 6 bases, leaving 24 bases between them. The germline gives CDR1 DFQATT, CDR2 SNEGSKA (reference sequence). CDR3 DNA sequence: TGCAGTGCCAATGCGTTTAGCGGCTCCTTGATCAATGAGCAGTTCTTC. It specifies CSANAFSGSLINEQFF.

This clonotype occurred a few times. This sequence joins TRBV29-1 and TRBJ2-7, with D perhaps TRBD2 (6 bases). The CDR3 extends over 16 amino acids. Trimming took 1 base from V and 2 from J, leaving 18 bases between them. Germline values: CDR1 SQVTM, CDR2 ANQGSEA. The CDR3 here is CSVEGNGGLSPYEQYF. For the CDR3, the DNA is TGCAGCGTTGAAGGTAATGGCGGACTAAGCCCCTACGAGCAGTACTTC.

The chain combines TRBV5-1 with TRBJ1-6; 8 positions match TRBD1. Germline V gene lookup returns CDR1 SGHRS and CDR2 YFSETQ. The CDR3 is 14 residues long. The trim removed 5 bases at V and 9 bases at J, leaving 7 bases unmatched. The CDR3 DNA sequence: TGCGCCAGCAGAGCCGGGACAGGAACTTCACCCCTCCACTTT. Amino acid sequence: CASRAGTGTSPLHF. Full variable domain (missing parts from reference TRBV5-1 and TRBJ1-6): KAGVTQTPRYLIKTRGQQVTLSCSPISGHRSVSWYQQTPGQGLQFLFEYFSETQRNKGNFPGRFSGRQFSNSRSEMNVSTLELGDSALYLCASRAGTGTSPLHFGNGTRLTVT.

This clonotype occurred many times. This chain uses TRBV10-3 with TRBJ1-2, with D maybe TRBD1 (6 bases). Trimming took 6 bases from V and 7 from J, leaving 15 bases between them. Per the germline V gene, CDR1 is ENHRY and CDR2 is SYGVKD. The CDR3 runs to 13 residues. CDR3 in amino acids: CAIRPEGGSGYTF. The CDR3 DNA reads as TGTGCCATCAGGCCCGAGGGGGGAAGTGGCTACACCTTC.

This clonotype has a handful of counts. This chain connects TRBV2 to TRBJ2-3, with D perhaps TRBD2 (5 bases). CDR1 is SNHLY, CDR2 FYNNEI, per germline. V shed 5 bases and J shed 4 bases, with 25 bases lying between them. The CDR3 runs to 18 residues. CDR3 region: CASSPMEKGREGPDTQYF. For the CDR3, the DNA is TGTGCCAGCAGTCCTATGGAGAAAGGGAGAGAAGGCCCAGATACGCAGTATTTT.

The sample holds many counts of this clonotype. The chain joins TRBV6-6 to TRBJ2-7; TRBD1 agrees at 10 bases. The V gene end was trimmed by 0 bases and the J gene end by 5 bases; junction bases not matched to a gene: 10. This CDR3 is built from 17 residues. CDR1 is MNHNY, CDR2 SVGAGI, per germline (reference sequence). The DNA of the CDR3 is TGTGCCAGCAGTTACTCGACAGGGGGCAGTTCGTGGGACGAGCAGTACTTC. It yields the protein CASSYSTGGSSWDEQYF.

The genes are TRBV20-1 and TRBJ2-1, with unresolved D. CDR1 is DFQATT, CDR2 SNEGSKA, per germline (reference sequence). CDR3 length equals 14 residues. With 4 bases removed from V and 3 bases from J, the gap between germline ends came to 13 bases. CDR3 sequence reads: CSAIAALFYNEQFF. In DNA, the CDR3 is TGCAGTGCTATTGCGGCCTTATTCTACAATGAGCAGTTCTTC.

This clonotype was seen a handful of times. The junction departs from germline at one end; a sequencing error may be responsible. V is TRBV20-1 and J is TRBJ2-7, with 8 bases that match TRBD1. Germline V lookup: CDR1 DFQATT, CDR2 SNEGSKA (reference sequence). CDR3 length equals 15 residues. The DNA of the CDR3 is TGCAGTGCTAGAGTAGGACAGGGAAACATCTACGGGCAGTACTTC. It yields the protein CSARVGQGNIYGQYF.

A few counts support this clonotype. The CDR3 loop is CASRKGGAPRETQYF. The DNA for the CDR3 is TGTGCCAGCAGGAAAGGGGGGGCCCCTCGGGAGACCCAGTACTTC. The V and J genes are TRBV11-2 and TRBJ2-5, with D maybe TRBD2 (7 bases). This CDR3 spans 15 amino acids. V lost 6 bases and J 5 bases, leaving 19 bases between the germline ends. Germline CDR1 and CDR2: SGHAT and FQNNGV.

This clonotype was observed a few times. V usage is TRBV7-3 and J usage is TRBJ2-1; TRBD2 might be the D (5 bases). CDR3 length equals 15 residues. V lost 4 bases to trimming and J lost 3 bases, with 13 bases between them. Germline CDR1 SGHTA, CDR2 FQGTGA. Here the CDR3 DNA reads TGTGCCAGCAGCTCCGGGGTATGGGGCTACAATGAGCAGTTCTTC. Residues: CASSSGVWGYNEQFF.

This clonotype was observed a few times. DNA for the CDR3: TGCAGTGCTACGGCGGCCCAGGGCACAGATACGCAGTATTTT. It translates to CSATAAQGTDTQYF. This chain joins TRBV20-1 and TRBJ2-3; D is uncertain. The ends were cut back, 4 bases at V and 1 base at J, with 12 bases in the middle. This CDR3 contains 14 residues. CDR1 and CDR2 from the germline V gene are DFQATT and SNEGSKA (reference sequence).

This chain links TRBV2 with TRBJ2-5; 7 positions match TRBD1. V lost 6 bases and J lost 2; bases outside the gene matches: 18. This CDR3 contains 18 residues. Germline V CDR1 and CDR2: SNHLY, FYNNEI. CDR3 in DNA: TGTGCCAGCAGCCGAAGACCTTCGATCAGGGGGTATCAAGAGACCCAGTACTTC. Translating gives CASSRRPSIRGYQETQYF. The full variable domain, rest sourced from reference TRBV2 and TRBJ2-5, is EPEVTQTPSHQVTQMGQEVILRCVPISNHLYFYWYRQILGQKVEFLVSFYNNEISEKSEIFDDQFSVERPDGSNFTLKIRSTKLEDSAMYFCASSRRPSIRGYQETQYFGPGTRLLVL.